The 17 T cell receptor beta chains below were found in one sample sequenced in a study of T cells in Graves' hyperthyroidism and ophthalmopathy. Template material for amplifying TCR beta CDR3 regions consisted of RNA transcripts. The primer set for the first-round RT-PCR of the TCR CDR3 was HTBI. One entry per CDR3 protein results from TCRdb running MiXCR on the multiplex PCR reads. The table lists 550,000 to 650,000 distinct CDR3 sequences, approximately 14% of them singletons. Sequencing was performed on blood. The receptors derive from a woman aged 25 to 45 with Graves' hyperthyroidism that later progressed to Graves' ophthalmopathy.

This clonotype was recorded many times. The CDR3 is CASSFSPDRASEETQYF. The CDR3 DNA sequence: TGTGCCAGCAGTTTTTCCCCCGACAGGGCTTCAGAGGAGACCCAGTACTTC. J is TRBJ2-5 and V is TRBV28; 7 bases match TRBD1. V shed 3 bases and J 5 bases; nucleotides not matched to a gene: 15. The CDR3 totals 17 residues. Germline values: CDR1 MDHEN, CDR2 SYDVKM.

This clonotype occurred many times. V and J are TRBV6-5 and TRBJ2-7; possible D gene TRBD1, 5 bases. Germline CDR1 MNHEY, CDR2 SVGAGI. V lost 4 bases and J lost 3, with 16 bases in between. The CDR3 covers 15 residues. CDR3 coding DNA: TGTGCCAGCAGTTCCCGAGGACAAGGCCACTACGAGCAGTACTTC. Protein sequence: CASSSRGQGHYEQYF.

This clonotype was seen only a few times. The rearrangement uses TRBV5-1 and TRBJ1-6; D not resolved. V lost 1 base and J lost 10, with 9 bases in between. The germline CDR1 and CDR2 sequences are SGHRS and YFSETQ. The CDR3 covers 13 residues. The DNA for the CDR3 is TGCGCCAGCAGCTTGACCGAGGACTCACCCCTCCACTTT. Encoded protein: CASSLTEDSPLHF.

The table lists this clonotype with many counts. The rearrangement links TRBV28 to TRBJ2-7; 8 bases match TRBD1. With 6 bases clipped from V and 6 bases from J, the junction kept 7 bases outside the gene matches. Germline values: CDR1 MDHEN, CDR2 SYDVKM. This CDR3 has 13 residues. Here the CDR3 DNA reads TGTGCCAGCAGCTCGGGACAGGAGGCCGAGCAGTACTTC. Its translation is CASSSGQEAEQYF.

At least ten counts were recorded for this clonotype. The rearrangement links TRBV20-1 to TRBJ1-5; 10 nucleotides align to TRBD1. Germline assignment: CDR1 DFQATT and CDR2 SNEGSKA (reference sequence). V gave up 5 bases and J gave up 0 bases; unmatched junction bases: 16. The CDR3 runs 19 residues. The CDR3 region has the DNA TGCAGTGCTCGGCCGCCCGGGACAGGGGCTTCTTTTAGCAATCAGCCCCAGCATTTT. As protein: CSARPPGTGASFSNQPQHF.

The rearrangement links TRBV7-2 to TRBJ1-4; D is possibly TRBD1 (5 bases). From germline, CDR1 is SGHTA and CDR2 FQGNSA. V was cut by 5 bases and J by 15 bases, with 22 bases left in between. The CDR3 covers 14 residues. CDR3 nucleotides: TGTGCCAGCAGCCCTACCTGGGGGTCGGGGGTTTTGTTTTTT. Protein sequence: CASSPTWGSGVLFF.

The sample holds many counts of this clonotype. This rearrangement joins TRBV27 to TRBJ2-5, with TRBD2 identical over 14 bases. The CDR3 spans 16 residues. From germline, CDR1 is MNHEY and CDR2 SMNVEV (reference sequence). Losses at the gene ends were 6 bases for V and 3 bases for J; bases not matched to a gene: 6. CDR3: CASSRLAGGLKETQYF. The CDR3 DNA reads TGTGCCAGCAGCCGACTAGCGGGAGGGCTCAAAGAGACCCAGTACTTC.

This clonotype was observed many times. The V gene is TRBV20-1, the J gene TRBJ2-7; either TRBD1 or TRBD2 may supply D (5 bases each). Looked up from germline, CDR1 is DFQATT and CDR2 is SNEGSKA (reference sequence). There are 16 residues in the CDR3. V lost 0 bases, J lost 1 base, and 16 bases lay in between. This CDR3 is CSARERGWEFSYEQYF. The CDR3 nucleotides are TGCAGTGCTAGAGAGAGGGGATGGGAGTTTTCCTACGAGCAGTACTTC.

This clonotype was seen at least ten times. CDR3 DNA: TGTGCCAGCAGTTTCTCTACAGGGGAAACTGAAGCTTTCTTT. Translated: CASSFSTGETEAFF. The V gene is TRBV11-2, the J gene TRBJ1-1; TRBD1 matches at 7 bases. From germline, CDR1 is SGHAT and CDR2 FQNNGV. The CDR3 is made up of 14 amino acids. J lost 5 bases, V lost 6 bases, and 9 bases had no gene match.

At least ten counts were recorded for this clonotype. The rearrangement joins TRBV18 to TRBJ2-3, with 15 bases aligning to TRBD2. The J segment lost 4 bases and the V segment lost 3 bases, leaving 2 bases of the junction unmatched. Germline V CDR1 and CDR2: KGHSH, LQKENI. CDR3 length equals 16 residues. As DNA, the CDR3 is TGTGCCAGCTCACCCGGACTAGCGGGAGGGGCAGATACGCAGTATTTT. It yields the protein CASSPGLAGGADTQYF.

This clonotype has only a few counts. The chain has TRBV12-3 or TRBV12-4 and TRBJ1-5; no reliable D call. The CDR3 sequence is 14 residues long. Trimming removed 3 bases at V and 5 bases at J, with 11 bases between. CDR3 sequence (DNA): TGTGCCAGCAGTTTTTTCAAGGGCTATCAGCCCCAGCATTTT. This codes for CASSFFKGYQPQHF.

Only a few counts were recorded for this clonotype. The chain joins TRBV14 to TRBJ1-5; 7 bases align to TRBD1. V shed 6 bases, J shed 5 bases, and the junction held 7 bases outside the gene matches. The CDR3 sequence is 14 residues long. CDR1 SGHDN and CDR2 FVKESK come from the germline V gene. This CDR3 reads CASSKGTAYQPQHF. CDR3 in DNA: TGTGCCAGCAGTAAGGGGACAGCTTATCAGCCCCAGCATTTT.

This clonotype was found many times. The CDR3 DNA reads as TGTGCCAGCAGCCACCCTAGCGGGAGTTACAGGGACGAGCAGTACTTC. Translation gives CASSHPSGSYRDEQYF. V usage is TRBV3-1 and J usage is TRBJ2-7; 10 bases are shared with TRBD2. This CDR3 is built from 16 residues. Germline values: CDR1 LGHDT, CDR2 YNNKEL (reference sequence). V dropped 3 bases and J dropped 5; count of bases not matched to a gene: 10.

The table lists this clonotype with a few counts. CDR3 amino acids: CASIGIGSYEQYF. CDR3 DNA sequence: TGTGCCAGCATAGGGATAGGTTCCTACGAGCAGTACTTC. The V and J genes are TRBV6-1 and TRBJ2-7; the D is unclear. CDR1 is MNHNS, CDR2 SASEGT, per germline. This CDR3 contains 13 residues. Trimming stripped 7 bases from V and 1 base from J, with 11 bases between.

This clonotype was observed a handful of times. The chain carries TRBV20-1 and TRBJ1-5; 7 nucleotides match TRBD1. CDR1 is DFQATT, CDR2 SNEGSKA, per germline (reference sequence). CDR3 length equals 14 residues. Trimming removed 5 bases from V and 1 base from J; junction bases left unmatched: 5. The chain's CDR3 is CSAEGDRSNQPQHF. In DNA form, the CDR3 reads TGCAGTGCTGAAGGGGACAGAAGCAATCAGCCCCAGCATTTT.

Many counts were recorded for this clonotype. The gene calls are TRBV5-1 and TRBJ2-7, with 8 bases that match TRBD1. Germline CDR1 and CDR2: SGHRS and YFSETQ. The V and J ends lost 7 bases and 3 bases, in that order; junction bases with no gene match: 12. The CDR3 is 15 amino acids. The CDR3 DNA is TGCGCCAGCGGGTCAGCGACAGGGGCACTCTACGAGCAGTACTTC. Protein product: CASGSATGALYEQYF.

This clonotype turned up a few times. The chain joins TRBV5-4 to TRBJ1-2; 9 positions agree with TRBD1. CDR3 length: 13 amino acids. CDR1 SGHNT and CDR2 YYREEE come from the germline V gene (reference sequence). Trimming at V came to 9 bases and at J to 1 base, leaving 4 bases not matched to a gene. CDR3 in DNA: TGTGCCACCCAGACAGGGGGTAACTATGGCTACACCTTC. Protein product: CATQTGGNYGYTF.